A selection of T cell receptor beta chains follows, all from one sample in a study of OX40 agonist ivuxolimab in advanced cancers. Sequenced by immunoSEQ multiplex PCR; TCRdb stores in-frame clones only, minus some. The sample records 30,000 to 40,000 clones, under 85% being singletons. The sequenced sample was CD4+ or CD8+ T cells sorted from blood, obtained in a trial of the OX40 agonist ivuxolimab. Every receptor here comes from an adult with an advanced solid tumor such as melanoma, head and neck, liver or kidney cancer. CDR3s include the opening cysteine and the closing phenylalanine or tryptophan. The order of the fields is CDR3 DNA, CDR3 protein, clone size, D gene, J gene, V gene. A D gene is named only where the DNA matches it firmly. A clone size is listed for some rows: how often the clone was seen (once, few, many), or a class if it is expanded.

cdr3_nt: TGCGCCAGCAGCTTTCAGACAGGGGGCAAAGAAAAACTGTTTTTT; cdr3_aa: CASSFQTGGKEKLFF; clone_size: NA; d_call: TRBD1; j_call: TRBJ1-4; v_call: TRBV5-1
cdr3_nt: TGCGCCAGCAGCTTGGAGACGGTTCATTCGAAGGTGTTTTTT; cdr3_aa: CASSLETVHSKVFF; clone_size: NA; d_call: NA; j_call: TRBJ1-4; v_call: TRBV5-1
cdr3_nt: TGTGCCAGCCGGGCCACCTACGAGCAGTACTTC; cdr3_aa: CASRATYEQYF; clone_size: NA; d_call: NA; j_call: TRBJ2-7; v_call: TRBV2
cdr3_nt: TGTGCCAGCTCCCCTCCGGGACAGGGGGCCTACGAGCAGTACTTC; cdr3_aa: CASSPPGQGAYEQYF; clone_size: NA; d_call: TRBD1; j_call: TRBJ2-7; v_call: TRBV18
cdr3_nt: TGTGCCTTGATAAGGGAGGGCTACACCTTC; cdr3_aa: CALIREGYTF; clone_size: NA; d_call: NA; j_call: TRBJ1-2; v_call: TRBV30
cdr3_nt: TGTGCCAGCAGTGCCAGGACAGGAAAACAGCCCCAGCATTTT; cdr3_aa: CASSARTGKQPQHF; clone_size: NA; d_call: TRBD1; j_call: TRBJ1-5; v_call: TRBV6-5
cdr3_nt: TGTGCCAGCTCCTACAGACAGGCTAGGGATGGCTACACCTTC; cdr3_aa: CASSYRQARDGYTF; clone_size: NA; d_call: NA; j_call: TRBJ1-2; v_call: TRBV18
cdr3_nt: TGTGCCAGCAGCCTCGGGGGAGGGTCCACTGAAGCTTTCTTT; cdr3_aa: CASSLGGGSTEAFF; clone_size: NA; d_call: NA; j_call: TRBJ1-1; v_call: TRBV7-3
cdr3_nt: TGTGCCAGCAGCTTAGAGTTAGCGGGGGGAGGCACAGATACGCAGTATTTT; cdr3_aa: CASSLELAGGGTDTQYF; clone_size: once; d_call: TRBD2; j_call: TRBJ2-3; v_call: TRBV7-2
cdr3_nt: TGTGCCAGCAGCTTGGTAGGGGGCAATGAGCAGTTCTTC; cdr3_aa: CASSLVGGNEQFF; clone_size: NA; d_call: NA; j_call: TRBJ2-1; v_call: TRBV5-5
cdr3_nt: TGTGCCATCAGTGAGTCGGTGGGACGGGGTTTTGAAGAGCAGTACTTC; cdr3_aa: CAISESVGRGFEEQYF; clone_size: few; d_call: NA; j_call: TRBJ2-7; v_call: TRBV10-3
cdr3_nt: TGCAGTGCTGGACAGGACACTGAAGCTTTCTTT; cdr3_aa: CSAGQDTEAFF; clone_size: NA; d_call: TRBD1; j_call: TRBJ1-1; v_call: TRBV20-1
cdr3_nt: TGTGCCATCAGTGATGGAGGGTACACTGAAGCTTTCTTT; cdr3_aa: CAISDGGYTEAFF; clone_size: NA; d_call: NA; j_call: TRBJ1-1; v_call: TRBV10-3
cdr3_nt: TGTGCCAGCAGTTCACCGGGACGCCGCTCCCTGGGCTATGGCTACACCTTC; cdr3_aa: CASSSPGRRSLGYGYTF; clone_size: NA; d_call: NA; j_call: TRBJ1-2; v_call: TRBV28
cdr3_nt: TGTGCCAGCGGGAGATGGATGGGGGACACTGAAGCTTTCTTT; cdr3_aa: CASGRWMGDTEAFF; clone_size: NA; d_call: NA; j_call: TRBJ1-1; v_call: TRBV7-9
cdr3_nt: TGTGCCAGCAGCTTATCAGGACAGACAAAACTGTTTTTT; cdr3_aa: CASSLSGQTKLFF; clone_size: NA; d_call: NA; j_call: TRBJ1-4; v_call: TRBV7-9
cdr3_nt: TGTGCCAGCTCACGGGTTAACTATGGCTACACCTTC; cdr3_aa: CASSRVNYGYTF; clone_size: NA; d_call: NA; j_call: TRBJ1-2; v_call: TRBV18
cdr3_nt: TGTGCCAGCAGCTCGCGGGCTGTCTCCTACGAGCAGTACTTC; cdr3_aa: CASSSRAVSYEQYF; clone_size: NA; d_call: NA; j_call: TRBJ2-7; v_call: TRBV5-4
cdr3_nt: TGTGCCAGTAGTCATACGGCAGACCAAGAGACCCAGTACTTC; cdr3_aa: CASSHTADQETQYF; clone_size: NA; d_call: NA; j_call: TRBJ2-5; v_call: TRBV19
cdr3_nt: TGTGCCAGCAGCGTAGGGTTAGCGGGAGGGTTCACAGATACGCAGTATTTT; cdr3_aa: CASSVGLAGGFTDTQYF; clone_size: once; d_call: TRBD2; j_call: TRBJ2-3; v_call: TRBV9
cdr3_nt: TGCGCCAGCAGTGAGTCATCGGAGGGCAGGGCGCCTTATAGCAATCAGCCCCAGCATTTT; cdr3_aa: CASSESSEGRAPYSNQPQHF; clone_size: NA; d_call: NA; j_call: TRBJ1-5; v_call: TRBV10-1
cdr3_nt: TGTGCACAAGATATTAGCACAGATACGCAGTATTTT; cdr3_aa: CAQDISTDTQYF; clone_size: NA; d_call: NA; j_call: TRBJ2-3; v_call: TRBV28
cdr3_nt: TGTGCCAGCAGCGTCGACCCCAGATATTCTAGCACAGATACGCAGTATTTT; cdr3_aa: CASSVDPRYSSTDTQYF; clone_size: few; d_call: NA; j_call: TRBJ2-3; v_call: TRBV9
cdr3_nt: TGTGCCAGTAGGACCTCCGGGCCTGCACCTCAGCCCCAGCATTTT; cdr3_aa: CASRTSGPAPQPQHF; clone_size: NA; d_call: NA; j_call: TRBJ1-5; v_call: TRBV19